The 4 T cell receptor beta chains below were found in one sample sequenced in a study of T cells in Graves' hyperthyroidism and ophthalmopathy (dated by TCRdb to between 2018 and 2021). Preparation of the library involved multiplex PCR. Sequencing instrument: Illumina HiSeq 2000. TCR beta CDR3 regions were amplified from RNA transcripts. The TCR CDR3 was subjected to a first round of RT-PCR using the HTBI primer set and the Qiagen OneStep RT-PCR kit. Through fastp at Q25 and MiXCR, TCRdb rebuilt clones from the public reads, retaining in-frame beta chains. Identical CDR3 proteins give one entry, which carries the most common genes and DNA. Here the sample has 640,000 or so distinct CDR3 sequences; 14% occur a single time. Approximately 6.4% of the sample is taken by the ten largest. Sequenced sample: blood. The receptor set was obtained from a woman between 18 and 29 years old with Graves' ophthalmopathy.

This clonotype showed up just once. The CDR3 DNA reads TGTGCCTGGAGGAGGGGGCCGTTCCTCAATGAGCAGTTCTTC. This translates into CAWRRGPFLNEQFF. The chain has TRBV30 and TRBJ2-1; 7 bases agree with TRBD1. The CDR3 is made up of 14 amino acids. V lost 3 bases, J lost 6 bases, and 8 bases stayed unmatched. Germline CDR1 and CDR2: GTSNPN and SVGIG (reference sequence).

In this sample, this clonotype turned up many times. The J gene is TRBJ2-7, the V gene TRBV9; TRBD2 agrees at 7 bases. This CDR3 comprises 14 residues. CDR1 is SGDLS and CDR2 is YYNGEE in the germline V gene. V was clipped by 3 bases and J by 1 base; unmatched bases: 4. CDR3 nucleotides: TGTGCCAGCAGCGAGGACGGGGGGTCCTACGAGCAGTACTTC. Protein sequence: CASSEDGGSYEQYF.

V is TRBV5-5 and J is TRBJ1-1; perhaps TRBD1 as D (5 bases). Trimming pared 3 bases from V and 1 base from J, leaving 10 bases between. In germline, CDR1 is SGHKS, CDR2 YYEKEE (reference sequence). The CDR3 covers 14 residues. DNA of the CDR3: TGTGCCAGCAGCTGGATGGGGCGGAACACTGAAGCTTTCTTT. Its protein is CASSWMGRNTEAFF.

In the case of this clonotype: A much larger clonotype is one base distant, so this may be a read error. The chain has TRBV28 and TRBJ2-1; 11 bases align to TRBD2. The germline gives CDR1 MDHEN, CDR2 SYDVKM. V dropped 4 bases and J dropped 2; count of bases not matched to a gene: 4. This CDR3 is built from 16 residues. CDR3 loop: CASSSGLADPYNEQFF. The CDR3 region has the DNA TGTGCCAGCAGTTCGGGACTAGCGGACCCCTACAATGAGCAGTTCTTC. Full variable domain (missing parts from reference TRBV28 and TRBJ2-1): DVKVTQSSRYLVKRTGEKVFLECVQDMDHENMFWYRQDPGLGLRLIYFSYDVKMKEKGDIPEGYSVSREKKERFSLILESASTNQTSMYLCASSSGLADPYNEQFFGPGTRLTVL.